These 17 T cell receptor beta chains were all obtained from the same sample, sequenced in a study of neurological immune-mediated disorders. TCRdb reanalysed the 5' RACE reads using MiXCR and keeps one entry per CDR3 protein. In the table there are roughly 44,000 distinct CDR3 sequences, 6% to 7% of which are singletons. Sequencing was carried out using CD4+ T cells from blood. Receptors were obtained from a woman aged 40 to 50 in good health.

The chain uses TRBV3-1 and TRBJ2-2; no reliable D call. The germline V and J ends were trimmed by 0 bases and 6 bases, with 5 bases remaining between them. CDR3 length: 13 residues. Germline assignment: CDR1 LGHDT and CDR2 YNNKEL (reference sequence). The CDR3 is CASSQDRPGELFF. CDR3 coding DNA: TGTGCCAGCAGCCAAGATCGACCCGGGGAGCTGTTTTTT.

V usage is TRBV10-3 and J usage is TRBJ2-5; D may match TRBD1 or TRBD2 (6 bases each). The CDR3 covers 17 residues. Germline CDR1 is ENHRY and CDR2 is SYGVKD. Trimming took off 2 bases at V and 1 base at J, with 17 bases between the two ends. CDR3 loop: CAISEPERGAVQETQYF. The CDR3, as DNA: TGTGCCATCAGTGAGCCCGAGAGGGGGGCAGTCCAAGAGACCCAGTACTTC.

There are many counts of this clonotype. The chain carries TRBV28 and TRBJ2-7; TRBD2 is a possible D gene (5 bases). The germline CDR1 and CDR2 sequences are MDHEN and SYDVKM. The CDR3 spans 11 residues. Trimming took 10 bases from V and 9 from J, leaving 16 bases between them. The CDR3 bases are TGTGCCACCGGAGGTCGGTTAGGGCAGTACTTC. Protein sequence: CATGGRLGQYF.

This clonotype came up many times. DNA for the CDR3: TGCAGTGCTAGTAGTCCGGATCTCCACGAGCAGTACTTC. Its protein product is CSASSPDLHEQYF. This chain uses TRBV20-1 with TRBJ2-7, with no clear D. The CDR3 has 13 residues. Germline loops: CDR1 DFQATT, CDR2 SNEGSKA (reference sequence). V lost 3 bases to trimming and J lost 5 bases, with 14 bases between them.

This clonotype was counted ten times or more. The CDR3 protein is CASSLVPTSGKYNEQFF. The CDR3 DNA reads TGTGCCAGCAGCTTAGTCCCGACTAGCGGGAAATACAATGAGCAGTTCTTC. The V and J genes are TRBV7-2 and TRBJ2-1; TRBD2 matches at 11 bases. The trim removed 1 base at V and 4 bases at J, leaving 6 bases unmatched. The V gene's germline CDR1 is SGHTA and CDR2 FQGNSA. The CDR3 totals 17 residues.

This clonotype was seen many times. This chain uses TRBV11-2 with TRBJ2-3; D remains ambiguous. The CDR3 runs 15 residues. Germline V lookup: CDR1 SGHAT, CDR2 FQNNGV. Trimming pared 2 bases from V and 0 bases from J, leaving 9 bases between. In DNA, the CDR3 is TGTGCCAGCAGCTTAATCGGCGGTAGCACAGATACGCAGTATTTT. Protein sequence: CASSLIGGSTDTQYF.

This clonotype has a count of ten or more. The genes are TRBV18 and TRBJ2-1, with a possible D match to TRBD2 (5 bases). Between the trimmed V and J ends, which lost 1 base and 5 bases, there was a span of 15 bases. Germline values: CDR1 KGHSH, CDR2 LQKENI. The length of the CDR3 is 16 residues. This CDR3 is CASSPLLGPSNNEQFF. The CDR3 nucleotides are TGTGCCAGCTCACCACTACTAGGGCCAAGTAACAATGAGCAGTTCTTC.

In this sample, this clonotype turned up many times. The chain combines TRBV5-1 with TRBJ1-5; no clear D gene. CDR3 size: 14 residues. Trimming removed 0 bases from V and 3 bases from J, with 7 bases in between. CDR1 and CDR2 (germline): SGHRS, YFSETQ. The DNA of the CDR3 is TGCGCCAGCAGCTTGGACGGGGACAATCAGCCCCAGCATTTT. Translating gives CASSLDGDNQPQHF.

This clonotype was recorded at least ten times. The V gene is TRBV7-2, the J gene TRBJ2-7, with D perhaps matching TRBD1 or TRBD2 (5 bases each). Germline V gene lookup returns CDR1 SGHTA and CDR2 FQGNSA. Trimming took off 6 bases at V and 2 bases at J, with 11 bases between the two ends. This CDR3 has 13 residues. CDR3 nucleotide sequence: TGTGCCAGCAGGGGCAGGGACCCCTACGAGCAGTACTTC. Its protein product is CASRGRDPYEQYF. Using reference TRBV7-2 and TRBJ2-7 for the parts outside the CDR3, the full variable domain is GAGVSQSPSNKVTEKGKDVELRCDPISGHTALYWYRQSLGQGLEFLIYFQGNSAPDKSGLPSDRFSAERTGGSVSTLTIQRTQQEDSAVYLCASRGRDPYEQYFGPGTRLTVT.

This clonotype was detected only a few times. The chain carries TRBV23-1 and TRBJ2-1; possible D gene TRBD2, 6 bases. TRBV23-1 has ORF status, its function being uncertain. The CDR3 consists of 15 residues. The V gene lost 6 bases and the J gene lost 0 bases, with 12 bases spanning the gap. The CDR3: CASSLETSSYNEQFF. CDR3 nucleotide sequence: TGCGCCAGCAGCTTAGAGACTAGCTCCTACAATGAGCAGTTCTTC.

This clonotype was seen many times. CDR3 sequence reads: CASSRGLAGGEDEQYF. CDR3 bases: TGTGCCAGCAGCCGGGGGCTAGCGGGAGGCGAGGACGAGCAGTACTTC. V gene TRBV7-2 combines with J gene TRBJ2-7; 11 bases are shared with TRBD2. The CDR3 spans 16 residues. Germline CDR1 SGHTA, CDR2 FQGNSA. Trimming removed 5 bases from V and 5 bases from J; junction bases left unmatched: 11.

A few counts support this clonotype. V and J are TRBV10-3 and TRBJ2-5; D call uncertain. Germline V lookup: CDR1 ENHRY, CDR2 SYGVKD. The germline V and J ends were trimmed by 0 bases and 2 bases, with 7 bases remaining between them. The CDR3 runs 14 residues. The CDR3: CAISESLGQETQYF. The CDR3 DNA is TGTGCCATCAGTGAGTCGTTAGGGCAAGAGACCCAGTACTTC.

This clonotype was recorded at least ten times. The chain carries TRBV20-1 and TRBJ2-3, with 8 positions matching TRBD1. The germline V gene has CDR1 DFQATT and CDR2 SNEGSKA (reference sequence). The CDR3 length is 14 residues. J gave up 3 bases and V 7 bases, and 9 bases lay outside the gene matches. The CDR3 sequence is CSEARTGKTDTQYF. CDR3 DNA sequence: TGCAGTGAGGCGCGGACAGGGAAGACAGATACGCAGTATTTT.

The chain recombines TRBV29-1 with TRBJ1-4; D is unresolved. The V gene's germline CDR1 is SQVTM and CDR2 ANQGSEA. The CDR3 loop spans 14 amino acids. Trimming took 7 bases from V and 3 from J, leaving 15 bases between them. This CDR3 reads CSAGGKDSNEKLFF. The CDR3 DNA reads TGCAGCGCCGGCGGCAAGGACTCTAATGAAAAACTGTTTTTT. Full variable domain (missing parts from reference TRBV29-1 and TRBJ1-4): SAVISQKPSRDICQRGTSLTIQCQVDSQVTMMFWYRQQPGQSLTLIATANQGSEATYESGFVIDKFPISRPNLTFSTLTVSNMSPEDSSIYLCSAGGKDSNEKLFFGSGTQLSVL.

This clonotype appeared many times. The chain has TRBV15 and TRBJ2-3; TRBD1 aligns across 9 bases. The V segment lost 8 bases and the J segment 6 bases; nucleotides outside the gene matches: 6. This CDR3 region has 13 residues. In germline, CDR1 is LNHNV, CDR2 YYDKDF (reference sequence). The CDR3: CATAGQGGDTQYF. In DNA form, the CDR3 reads TGTGCCACCGCGGGACAGGGCGGGGATACGCAGTATTTT. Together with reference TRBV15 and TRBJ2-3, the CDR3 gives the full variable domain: DAMVIQNPRYQVTQFGKPVTLSCSQTLNHNVMYWYQQKSSQAPKLLFHYYDKDFNNEADTPDNFQSRRPNTSFCFLDIRSPGLGDTAMYLCATAGQGGDTQYFGPGTRLTVL.

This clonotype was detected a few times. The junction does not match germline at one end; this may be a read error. The CDR3, as DNA: TGCGCCAGCAGCGTGACCTTTAACTATGCGACCTACTTC. Protein product: CASSVTFNYATYF. The chain recombines TRBV5-1 with TRBJ1-2; D is ambiguous. The CDR3 totals 13 residues. The germline gives CDR1 SGHRS, CDR2 YFSETQ.

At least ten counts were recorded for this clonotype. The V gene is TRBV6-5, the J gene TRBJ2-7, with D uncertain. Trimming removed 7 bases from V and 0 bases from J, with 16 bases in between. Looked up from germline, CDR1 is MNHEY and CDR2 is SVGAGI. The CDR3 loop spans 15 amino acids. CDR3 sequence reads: CASTQDFSSSYEQYF. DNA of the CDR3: TGTGCCAGCACCCAAGACTTTTCGAGCTCCTACGAGCAGTACTTC.